One sample yielded the 22 T cell receptor beta chains listed below, sequenced in a study of blood T cell repertoires in COVID-19. Repertoires were generated with immunoSEQ multiplex PCR, while TCRdb's copy carries only in-frame clones and drops some. This table holds about 120,000 clones, 85% to 90% found once. The specimen was peripheral blood. These receptors were obtained from a woman older than 75 with acute or convalescent COVID-19.

The chain employs TRBV5-4 and TRBJ2-3; D unclear. The V gene's germline CDR1 is SGHNT and CDR2 YYREEE (reference sequence). V gave up 1 base and J gave up 6 bases, with 6 bases separating them. This CDR3 region has 12 residues. The DNA of the CDR3 is TGTGCCAGCAGCTTGCCCCTGGATACGCAGTATTTT. It encodes CASSLPLDTQYF.

This clone occurred once. The chain uses TRBV5-5 and TRBJ2-3; D perhaps matches TRBD2 (5 bases). CDR3 length: 15 amino acids. The ends were cut back, 6 bases at V and 4 bases at J, with 18 bases in the middle. Germline V CDR1 and CDR2: SGHKS, YYEKEE (reference sequence). Here the CDR3 DNA reads TGTGCCAGCACCCAGGACTCCCGGCTCGCAGATACGCAGTATTTT. Amino acid sequence: CASTQDSRLADTQYF.

The genes are TRBV27 and TRBJ1-2, with D unresolved. The V and J ends lost 4 bases and 4 bases respectively, with 10 bases between them. The germline V gene has CDR1 MNHEY and CDR2 SMNVEV (reference sequence). This CDR3 contains 13 residues. The CDR3 DNA reads TGTGCCAGCAGTTCGAAAAGAGGCTATGGCTACACCTTC. It translates to CASSSKRGYGYTF.

J is TRBJ2-3 and V is TRBV29-1, with 7 bases fitting TRBD2. The V and J ends lost 3 bases and 1 base, in that order; junction bases with no gene match: 1. The CDR3 loop spans 13 amino acids. Germline values: CDR1 SQVTM, CDR2 ANQGSEA. The CDR3 protein is CSVELAGTDTQYF. DNA of the CDR3: TGCAGCGTTGAGCTAGCGGGCACAGATACGCAGTATTTT.

The chain joins TRBV28 to TRBJ1-1, with D possibly TRBD1 on 5 matching bases. In germline, CDR1 is MDHEN, CDR2 SYDVKM. The CDR3 is 14 amino acids. The V and J ends lost 6 bases and 0 bases respectively, with 11 bases between them. CDR3 in DNA: TGTGCCAGCAGGCAGGGCGGATTGAACACTGAAGCTTTCTTT. Protein product: CASRQGGLNTEAFF.

J is TRBJ1-2 and V is TRBV29-1; 7 bases map to TRBD1. Unmatched junction bases numbered 17, after V lost 6 bases and J lost 4 bases. Germline V lookup: CDR1 SQVTM, CDR2 ANQGSEA. The CDR3 loop spans 16 amino acids. The CDR3 DNA is TGCAGCGTCACGCCGGGACAGCGTCTTAACCTCTATGGCTACACCTTC. This codes for CSVTPGQRLNLYGYTF.

A remark on this clone: Other nucleotide sequences in the sample specify the same CDR3. The V gene is TRBV18, the J gene TRBJ1-1, with D unclear. The germline V gene has CDR1 KGHSH and CDR2 LQKENI. V was clipped by 6 bases and J by 3 bases, with 5 bases between them. CDR3 length: 11 residues. The chain's CDR3 is CASSRDTEAFF. The DNA for the CDR3 is TGTGCCAGCTCGCGGGACACTGAAGCTTTCTTT.

This sequence joins TRBV18 and TRBJ1-1, with D uncertain. Germline values: CDR1 KGHSH, CDR2 LQKENI. The CDR3 contains 12 residues. The V gene lost 8 bases and the J gene lost 1 base, with 8 bases spanning the gap. This CDR3 is CASRGGNTEAFF. CDR3 in DNA: TGTGCCAGCCGAGGCGGGAACACTGAAGCTTTCTTT.

This sequence joins TRBV18 and TRBJ2-1; D may be TRBD2 (5 bases). V lost 8 bases, J lost 0 bases, and 14 bases lay in between. CDR1 is KGHSH and CDR2 is LQKENI in the germline V gene. The CDR3 runs to 15 residues. The CDR3 sequence is CASGGLSSSYNEQFF. The CDR3 DNA is TGTGCCAGCGGAGGTCTTAGCAGCTCCTACAATGAGCAGTTCTTC. Variable domain in full (rest from reference TRBV18 and TRBJ2-1): NAGVMQNPRHLVRRRGQEARLRCSPMKGHSHVYWYRQLPEEGLKFMVYLQKENIIDESGMPKERFSAEFPKEGPSILRIQQVVRGDSAAYFCASGGLSSSYNEQFFGPGTRLTVL.

The gene calls are TRBV12-5 and TRBJ1-1, with TRBD1 matching over 7 bases. This CDR3 is 19 amino acids long. With 4 bases clipped from V and 1 base from J, the junction kept 18 bases outside the gene matches. CDR1 LGHNT and CDR2 FRNRAP come from the germline V gene. CDR3 nucleotide sequence: TGTGCTAGTGGTTCTATTCGACAGGGAAGGGTTTTGGGGAACACTGAAGCTTTCTTT. As protein: CASGSIRQGRVLGNTEAFF. Combining the CDR3 with reference TRBV12-5 and TRBJ1-1 gives the whole variable domain DARVTQTPRHKVTEMGQEVTMRCQPILGHNTVFWYRQTMMQGLELLAYFRNRAPLDDSGMPKDRFSAEMPDATLATLKIQPSEPRDSAVYFCASGSIRQGRVLGNTEAFFGQGTRLTVV.

Remarks on this clone: At the DNA level, this CDR3 is encoded by other sequences in the same sample as well. The V and J genes are TRBV18 and TRBJ2-1; the D is unclear. There are 12 residues in the CDR3. Trimming removed 3 bases at V and 5 bases at J, with 5 bases between. CDR1 and CDR2 from the germline V gene are KGHSH and LQKENI. The CDR3 DNA reads as TGTGCCAGCTCACCGCAGGACAATGAGCAGTTCTTC. Protein sequence: CASSPQDNEQFF.

The V and J genes are TRBV28 and TRBJ1-2, with a tentative D call TRBD1 (5 bases). V lost 3 bases to trimming and J lost 8 bases, with 19 bases between them. Germline CDR1 and CDR2: MDHEN and SYDVKM. CDR3 size: 15 residues. As DNA, the CDR3 is TGTGCCAGCAGTTTGGGGGGGACCGTGGATAGGGGCTACACCTTC. Translated, it gives CASSLGGTVDRGYTF.

The V and J genes are TRBV7-2 and TRBJ1-2, with D maybe TRBD1 (5 bases). Germline CDR1 SGHTA, CDR2 FQGNSA. V gave up 5 bases and J gave up 6 bases, with 19 bases separating them. The CDR3 runs 15 residues. The CDR3, as DNA: TGTGCCAGCAGCCCTAATGGGCGGGGGGAAGATGGCTACACCTTC. It is translated as CASSPNGRGEDGYTF.

The chain is built from TRBV9 and TRBJ2-1; TRBD2 matches at 10 bases. This CDR3 contains 15 residues. V lost 4 bases, J lost 4 bases, and 5 bases stayed unmatched. Germline V lookup: CDR1 SGDLS, CDR2 YYNGEE. Written as DNA, the CDR3 is TGTGCCAGCAGCCCCATAGCGGGGGGTTACAATGAGCAGTTCTTC. Its protein product is CASSPIAGGYNEQFF.

The chain recombines TRBV10-3 with TRBJ1-3; TRBD1 aligns across 7 bases. V lost 2 bases to trimming and J lost 0 bases; unmatched junction nucleotides: 4. The CDR3 loop spans 16 amino acids. Germline assignment: CDR1 ENHRY and CDR2 SYGVKD. This CDR3 reads CAISEHRGDSGNTIYF. The CDR3 coding sequence is TGTGCCATCAGTGAGCACAGGGGAGACTCTGGAAACACCATATATTTT.

This chain uses TRBV27 with TRBJ2-1; D is perhaps TRBD2 (5 bases). The CDR3 extends over 14 amino acids. The germline V and J ends were trimmed by 6 bases and 5 bases, with 14 bases remaining between them. Germline CDR1 is MNHEY and CDR2 is SMNVEV (reference sequence). The CDR3 here is CASSPPTRNNEQFF. DNA for the CDR3: TGTGCCAGCAGCCCTCCTACTAGAAACAATGAGCAGTTCTTC.

The CDR3 region has the DNA TGCGCCAGCAGCGTTCAGATTAATGAAAAACTGTTTTTT. Residues: CASSVQINEKLFF. J is TRBJ1-4 and V is TRBV5-1; D gene unclear. CDR1 is SGHRS, CDR2 YFSETQ, per germline. Trimming stripped 4 bases from V and 4 bases from J, with 8 bases between. The CDR3 runs 13 residues.

The sample holds a few counts of this clone. The rearrangement links TRBV27 to TRBJ2-1; the match to TRBD1 covers 7 bases. This CDR3 region has 15 residues. Germline CDR1 reads MNHEY; CDR2 reads SMNVEV (reference sequence). After removal of 5 bases from V and 0 bases from J, the junction contained 4 bases not matched to a gene. The CDR3 protein is CASSMGQSSYNEQFF. As DNA, the CDR3 is TGTGCCAGCAGTATGGGACAGTCCTCCTACAATGAGCAGTTCTTC.

This clone was counted only a few times. This rearrangement joins TRBV5-1 to TRBJ2-5; 7 bases line up with TRBD2. The CDR3 extends over 15 amino acids. Germline V gives CDR1 SGHRS, CDR2 YFSETQ. With 3 bases clipped from V and 5 bases from J, the junction kept 10 bases outside the gene matches. The CDR3 reads CASSSGLVASETQYF. In nucleotides, the CDR3 is TGCGCCAGCAGCTCCGGACTAGTGGCCTCGGAGACCCAGTACTTC.

The rearrangement uses TRBV18 and TRBJ1-1; 9 bases fit TRBD1. This CDR3 comprises 15 residues. The ends lost 3 bases at V and 5 bases at J; junction bases unmatched: 7. Germline CDR1 KGHSH, CDR2 LQKENI. DNA of the CDR3: TGTGCCAGCTCACCCAACGACAGGGGGAGGACTGAAGCTTTCTTT. Translating gives CASSPNDRGRTEAFF.

This clone has just one count. CDR3 in DNA: TGCGCCAGCAGCGAGGACAGGGGTAGTGGCTACACCTTC. Protein sequence: CASSEDRGSGYTF. The chain employs TRBV5-1 and TRBJ1-2, with 9 nucleotides matching TRBD1. CDR1 and CDR2 from the germline V gene are SGHRS and YFSETQ. V lost 4 bases, J lost 7 bases, and 5 bases stayed unmatched. There are 13 residues in the CDR3.

In nucleotides, the CDR3 is TGTGCCAGCAGCCAAGAAGGTGCGGGGGGGCGAGGGGAGCAGTTCTTC. This codes for CASSQEGAGGRGEQFF. The chain links TRBV3-1 (or the pseudogene TRBV3-2) to TRBJ2-1, with 9 bases that match TRBD2. V dropped 0 bases and J dropped 10; count of bases not matched to a gene: 10. The CDR3 covers 16 residues. The V gene's germline CDR1 is LGHDT and CDR2 YNNKEL (reference sequence).